Below, one T cell receptor beta chain is given with its context. This clone turned up a few times. This clone's antigen is unknown. Nothing much larger sits one base from this clone, and base qualities are not available. Focal radiation therapy combined with CTLA-4 blockade (ipilimumab) was tested in patients with chemo-refractory metastatic non-small-cell lung cancer. This entry belongs to a study of radiotherapy plus CTLA-4 blockade in lung cancer (dated by TCRdb to 2017 to 2018). Regarding the research as a whole: Objective responses occurred in around 20% of enrolled patients, and about 30% achieved disease control.

Here is what the overall study found, with its caveats: Increased serum interferon-beta after radiation, together with early dynamic changes in blood T cell clones, were reported to be the strongest predictors of response. TCR clones derived from tumors expanded in peripheral blood after treatment with radiotherapy and ipilimumab.

The germline V gene sets CDR1 to SGDLS and CDR2 to YYNGEE. The CDR3 goes from the cysteine to the phenylalanine over 13 residues. Only the CDR3 DNA stays, 39 bases, in frame from base 1. Trimming costs V 3 bases and J 4 bases, and their ends lie 10 bases apart. The library was made by the immunoSEQ multiplex PCR assay. As stored in TCRdb, this immuneACCESS dataset retains in-frame rearrangements with V and J assigned. A fraction of the clones does not appear; measured against another copy, unresolved V genes explain less than half of the discrepancy, and the remainder lacks a known reason. The sample table contains more than 40,000 clones; only one count was recorded for roughly 73% of them. 3.5% of the sample is taken by the ten largest.

The sequence joins TRBV9 to TRBJ1-2; the D gene is perhaps TRBD1, on 6 matching bases. Sequencing was performed on peripheral blood, taken from a patient treated with radiotherapy plus ipilimumab. This TCR came from a human donor with non-small cell lung cancer who had a complete response to radiotherapy plus ipilimumab. The sequenced DNA is TGTGCCAGCAGCGGAACAGGGTTCTATGGCTACACCTTC. This encodes CASSGTGFYGYTF.